Described below is a single TCR beta chain sequence and its context. No antigen is known for it. These data belong to a study of shared clonotypes between healthy human individuals. Study-level background: Donors were two women and a few men aged 18 to 49.

The CDR3 loop spans 14 amino acids. V lost 7 bases to trimming and J lost 0 bases, with 14 bases between them. In germline, CDR1 is SGHKS, CDR2 YYEKEE (reference sequence). Data came from immunoSEQ multiplex PCR; TCRdb stores just in-frame clones and leaves some out. The repertoire includes about 1 million clones, 60% to 80% of them detected once, and approximately 1.5% sits in the top ten. Findings and limits, study-wide: Sequencing depth was a factor that was expected to affect clonotype sharing among donors.

The rearrangement joins TRBV5-5 to TRBJ2-7; D possibly corresponds to TRBD1 (6 bases). The clonotype originates from a man between 18 and 35 years old in good health. The sequencing input was memory CD4+ T cells sorted from blood. Subset meaning: CD45RA-negative fraction. DNA for the CDR3: TGTGCCAGCTCAGACAGGCTCAACTCCTACGAGCAGTACTTC. It encodes CASSDRLNSYEQYF. Supplemented by reference TRBV5-5 and TRBJ2-7, the full variable domain reads DAGVTQSPTHLIKTRGQQVTLRCSPISGHKSVSWYQQVLGQGPQFIFQYYEKEERGRGNFPDRFSARQFPNYSSELNVNALLLGDSALYLCASSDRLNSYEQYFGPGTRLTVT.